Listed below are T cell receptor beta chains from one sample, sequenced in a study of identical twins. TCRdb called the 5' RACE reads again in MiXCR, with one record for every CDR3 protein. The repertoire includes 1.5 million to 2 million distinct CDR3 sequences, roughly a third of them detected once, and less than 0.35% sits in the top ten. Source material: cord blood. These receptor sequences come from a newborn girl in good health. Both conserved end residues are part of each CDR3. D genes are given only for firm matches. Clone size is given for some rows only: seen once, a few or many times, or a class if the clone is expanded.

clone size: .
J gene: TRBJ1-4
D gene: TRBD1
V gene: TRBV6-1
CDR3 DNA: TGTGCCAGCAAGCTGATACAGGGGAGGGAAAAACTGTTTTTT
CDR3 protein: CASKLIQGREKLFF

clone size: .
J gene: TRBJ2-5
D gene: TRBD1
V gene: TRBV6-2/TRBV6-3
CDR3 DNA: TGTGCCAGCAGTTACCACAGGGGGAAAAAGACCCAGTACTTC
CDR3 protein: CASSYHRGKKTQYF

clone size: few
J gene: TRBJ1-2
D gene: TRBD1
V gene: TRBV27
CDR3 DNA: TGTGCCAGCAGTAGACAGGGACAGGGGAGCTATGGCTACACCTTC
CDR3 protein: CASSRQGQGSYGYTF

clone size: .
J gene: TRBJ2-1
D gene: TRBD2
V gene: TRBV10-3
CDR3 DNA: TGTGCCATCAAGGGCGGGAGCCACTCCTACAATGAGCAGTTCTTC
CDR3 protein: CAIKGGSHSYNEQFF

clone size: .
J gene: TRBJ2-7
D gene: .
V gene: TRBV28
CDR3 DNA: TGTGCCAGCAGTTTTGGGTGGTGGGGGAGACCCTCCTACGAGCAGTACTTC
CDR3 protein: CASSFGWWGRPSYEQYF

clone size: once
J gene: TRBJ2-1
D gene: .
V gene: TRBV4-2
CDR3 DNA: TGTGCCAGCAGCTACACAGGGTTGGGGGGGAATGAGCAGTTCTTC
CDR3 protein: CASSYTGLGGNEQFF

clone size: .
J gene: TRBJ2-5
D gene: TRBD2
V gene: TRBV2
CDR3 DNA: TGTGCCAGCAGTGAGCAGGGACTAGCGGTCCAAGAGACCCAGTACTTC
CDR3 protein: CASSEQGLAVQETQYF

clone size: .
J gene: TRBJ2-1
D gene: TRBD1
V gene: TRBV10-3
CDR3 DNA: TGTGCCATCAGTGCGACAGGGGGTTCGGAGCAGTTCTTC
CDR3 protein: CAISATGGSEQFF

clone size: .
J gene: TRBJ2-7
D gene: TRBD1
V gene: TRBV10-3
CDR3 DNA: TGTGCCATCAGTGAGGACTTCACAGGGGGGTACGAGCAGTACTTC
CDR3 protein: CAISEDFTGGYEQYF

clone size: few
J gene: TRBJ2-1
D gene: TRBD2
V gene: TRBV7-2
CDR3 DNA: TGTGCCAGCAGCTTAGATGGGACTAGCGCATACAATGAGCAGTTCTTC
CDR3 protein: CASSLDGTSAYNEQFF

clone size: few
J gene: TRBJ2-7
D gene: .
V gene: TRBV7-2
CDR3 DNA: TGTGCCAGCAGCTCCCGGGGGATCTTCTACGAGCAGTACTTC
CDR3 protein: CASSSRGIFYEQYF

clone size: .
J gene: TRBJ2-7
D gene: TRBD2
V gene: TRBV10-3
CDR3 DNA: TGTGCCATCAGTGAGGCCGGGGGGTCCTACGAGCAGTACTTC
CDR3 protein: CAISEAGGSYEQYF

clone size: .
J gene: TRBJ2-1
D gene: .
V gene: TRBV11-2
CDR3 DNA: TGTGCCAGCAGCTTAGTAGGTGGGTGGGCTAGCGAATCCTACAATGAGCAGTTCTTC
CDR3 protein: CASSLVGGWASESYNEQFF

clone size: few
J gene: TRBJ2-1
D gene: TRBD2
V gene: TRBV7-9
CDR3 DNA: TGTGCCAGCAGCTTAGGTCCCTCCCGTGCTAGCGGGGGGGCCAATGAGCAGTTCTTC
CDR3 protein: CASSLGPSRASGGANEQFF

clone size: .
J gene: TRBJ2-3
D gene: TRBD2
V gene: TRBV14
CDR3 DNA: TGTGCCAGCAGCCACCAGCGGGGTATTGAAGATACGCAGTATTTT
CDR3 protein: CASSHQRGIEDTQYF

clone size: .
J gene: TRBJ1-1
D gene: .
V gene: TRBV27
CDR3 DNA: TGTGCCAGCATGGGTTGGAACACTGAAGCTTTCTTT
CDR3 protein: CASMGWNTEAFF

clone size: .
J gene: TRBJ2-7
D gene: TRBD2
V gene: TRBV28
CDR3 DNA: TGTGCCAGCAGAATAGCGGGAGTGAATAACGAGCAGTACTTC
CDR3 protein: CASRIAGVNNEQYF

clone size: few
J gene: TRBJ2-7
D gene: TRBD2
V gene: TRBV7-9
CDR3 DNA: TGTGCCAGCAGCTTTTTTAGGACTAGCGGGGATTACGAGCAGTACTTC
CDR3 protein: CASSFFRTSGDYEQYF

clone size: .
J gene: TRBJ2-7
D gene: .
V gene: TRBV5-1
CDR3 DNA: TGCGCCAGCAGCTTGTCGGGGCCGGCCTACAATGAGCAGTACTTC
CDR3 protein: CASSLSGPAYNEQYF

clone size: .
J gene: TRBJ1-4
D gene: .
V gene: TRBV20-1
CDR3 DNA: TGCAGTGTCAGGGGTCCCGGGACCGGGCTTGAAAAACTGTTTTTT
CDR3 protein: CSVRGPGTGLEKLFF

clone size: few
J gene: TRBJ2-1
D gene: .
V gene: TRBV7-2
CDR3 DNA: TGTGCCAGCAGCTTAGCGCTTGGGGGGGGGCCCCACAATGAGCAGTTCTTC
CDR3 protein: CASSLALGGGPHNEQFF

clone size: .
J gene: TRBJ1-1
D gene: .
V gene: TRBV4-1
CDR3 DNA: TGCGCCAGCAGCAACTATTTCGGGGACACTGAAGCTTTCTTT
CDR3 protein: CASSNYFGDTEAFF

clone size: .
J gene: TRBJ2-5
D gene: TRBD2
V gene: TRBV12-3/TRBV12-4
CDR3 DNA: TGTGCCAGCAGTTCTAGCGGCCGGAGGTCAGAGACCCAGTACTTC
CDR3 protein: CASSSSGRRSETQYF

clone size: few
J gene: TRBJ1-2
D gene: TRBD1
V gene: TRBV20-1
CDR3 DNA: TGCAGTGCTAGAGATCGGGGACAGGACTATGGCTACACCTTC
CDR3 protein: CSARDRGQDYGYTF

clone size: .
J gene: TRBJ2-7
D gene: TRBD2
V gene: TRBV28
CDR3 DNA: TGTGCCAGCACTCCCTCGGGACTAGCGGGTTTATACGAGCAGTACTTC
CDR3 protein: CASTPSGLAGLYEQYF

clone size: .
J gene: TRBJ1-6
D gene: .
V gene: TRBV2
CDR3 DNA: TGTGCCAGCAGTGAAGGTAGTGGGGCAGGGAATTCACCCCTCCACTTT
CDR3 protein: CASSEGSGAGNSPLHF

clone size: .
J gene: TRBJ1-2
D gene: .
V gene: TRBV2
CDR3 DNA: TGTGCCAGCAGTGGCGCGTCGGGGTCAAGAGGCTACACCTTC
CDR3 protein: CASSGASGSRGYTF

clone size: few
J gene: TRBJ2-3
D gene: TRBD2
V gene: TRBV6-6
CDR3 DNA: TGTGCCAGCAGTTTCTCCTTGACTAGCGGAATACATACGCAGTATTTT
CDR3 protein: CASSFSLTSGIHTQYF

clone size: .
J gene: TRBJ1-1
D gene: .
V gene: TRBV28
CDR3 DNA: TGTGCCAGCAGTTTAGGGCACAGGGTCACTGAAGCTTTCTTT
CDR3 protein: CASSLGHRVTEAFF

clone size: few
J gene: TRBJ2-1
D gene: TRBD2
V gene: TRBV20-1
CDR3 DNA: TGCAGTGACGCGACTAGCGGGGGAAATGAGCAGTTCTTC
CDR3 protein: CSDATSGGNEQFF

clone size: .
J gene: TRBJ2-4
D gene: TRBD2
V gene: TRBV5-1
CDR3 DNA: TGCGCCAGCAGCCTAGGGGACTACCCAAACATTCAGTACTTC
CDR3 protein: CASSLGDYPNIQYF

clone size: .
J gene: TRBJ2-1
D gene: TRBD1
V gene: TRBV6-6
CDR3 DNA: TGTGCCAGCAGTTACGAGGACAGGGGGCAGTTCTTC
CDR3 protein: CASSYEDRGQFF

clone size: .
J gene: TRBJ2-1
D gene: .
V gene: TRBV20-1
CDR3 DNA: TGCAGTGCTAGAGATCTGACTAGGGGGTACAATGAGCAGTTCTTC
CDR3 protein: CSARDLTRGYNEQFF

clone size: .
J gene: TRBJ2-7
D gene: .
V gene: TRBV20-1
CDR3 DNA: TGCAGTGCTAGAAGTCTCACGTCCTACGAGCAGTACTTC
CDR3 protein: CSARSLTSYEQYF

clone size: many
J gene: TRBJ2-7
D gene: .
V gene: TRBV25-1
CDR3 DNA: TGTGCCAGCAGTGCACGCACAGCTACCTACGAGCAGTACTTC
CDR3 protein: CASSARTATYEQYF

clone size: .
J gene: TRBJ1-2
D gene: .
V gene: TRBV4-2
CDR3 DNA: TGTGCCAGCAGCCAAGAGGCGGGATTTCACTATGGCTACACCTTC
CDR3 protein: CASSQEAGFHYGYTF

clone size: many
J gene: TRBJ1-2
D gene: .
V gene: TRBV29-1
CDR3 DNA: TGCAGCGTTGAAGATCTCTCTCTCAATGGCTACACCTTC
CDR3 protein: CSVEDLSLNGYTF

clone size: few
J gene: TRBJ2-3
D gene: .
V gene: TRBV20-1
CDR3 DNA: TGCAGTGCCACCGGGACTGGATTCACAGATACGCAGTATTTT
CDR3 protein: CSATGTGFTDTQYF

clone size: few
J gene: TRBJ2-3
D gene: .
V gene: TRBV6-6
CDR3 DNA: TGTGCCAGCAGTTATGGGAGTAGGCCAGATACGCAGTATTTT
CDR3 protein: CASSYGSRPDTQYF

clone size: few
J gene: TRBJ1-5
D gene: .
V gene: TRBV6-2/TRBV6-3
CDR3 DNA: TGTGCCAGCAGTTACTTGGGGGTCAATCAGCCCCAGCATTTT
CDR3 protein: CASSYLGVNQPQHF

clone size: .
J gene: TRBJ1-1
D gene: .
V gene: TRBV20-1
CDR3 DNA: TGCAGTGGGTTGACAAACACTGAAGCTTTCTTT
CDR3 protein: CSGLTNTEAFF

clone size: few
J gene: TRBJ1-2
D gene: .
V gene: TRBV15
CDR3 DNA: TGTGCCACCAGCAGAGGATCTCAGGGTGCCTATGGCTACACCTTC
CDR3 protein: CATSRGSQGAYGYTF